This TCR beta chain came from a study of blood T cell repertoires in COVID-19. Study context: The study drew acute and convalescent COVID-19 samples from the United States, Italy and Spain. PBMCs, B-cell-depleted T cells, or T cells provided the cDNA or gDNA that made up the material.

The ends were cut back, 8 bases at V and 1 base at J, with 14 bases in the middle. Per germline, CDR1 SGHTA and CDR2 FQGTGA. There are 14 residues in the CDR3. For this clone: The same CDR3 also results from other DNA sequences found in this sample.

Only in-frame clones appear in the TCRdb table, and some are missing; sequencing was by immunoSEQ multiplex PCR. The sample includes 300,000 to 400,000 clones, about nine tenths of them seen just once. Sequencing was done on a sample of peripheral blood. J is TRBJ2-5 and V is TRBV7-3; weak D call: TRBD1 (6 bases). This receptor was obtained from a young man with COVID-19, enrolled during active disease. CDR3 amino acids: CASSRGSGQETQYF. DNA of the CDR3: TGTGCCAGCTCCAGGGGCAGCGGCCAAGAGACCCAGTACTTC.